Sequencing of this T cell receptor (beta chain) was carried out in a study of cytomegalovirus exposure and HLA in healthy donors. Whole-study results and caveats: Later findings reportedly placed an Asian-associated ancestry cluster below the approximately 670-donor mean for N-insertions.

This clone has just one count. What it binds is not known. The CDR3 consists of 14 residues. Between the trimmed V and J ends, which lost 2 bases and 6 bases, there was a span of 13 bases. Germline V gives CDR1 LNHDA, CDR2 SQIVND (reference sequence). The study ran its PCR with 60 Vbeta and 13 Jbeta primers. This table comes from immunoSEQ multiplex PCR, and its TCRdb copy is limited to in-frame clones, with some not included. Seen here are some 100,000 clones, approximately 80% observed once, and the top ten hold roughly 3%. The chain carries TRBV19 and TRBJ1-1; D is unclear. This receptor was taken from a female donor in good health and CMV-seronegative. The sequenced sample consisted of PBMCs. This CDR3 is CASSIPEGRAEAFF. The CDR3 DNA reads TGTGCCAGTAGTATACCCGAGGGTAGGGCTGAAGCTTTCTTT.